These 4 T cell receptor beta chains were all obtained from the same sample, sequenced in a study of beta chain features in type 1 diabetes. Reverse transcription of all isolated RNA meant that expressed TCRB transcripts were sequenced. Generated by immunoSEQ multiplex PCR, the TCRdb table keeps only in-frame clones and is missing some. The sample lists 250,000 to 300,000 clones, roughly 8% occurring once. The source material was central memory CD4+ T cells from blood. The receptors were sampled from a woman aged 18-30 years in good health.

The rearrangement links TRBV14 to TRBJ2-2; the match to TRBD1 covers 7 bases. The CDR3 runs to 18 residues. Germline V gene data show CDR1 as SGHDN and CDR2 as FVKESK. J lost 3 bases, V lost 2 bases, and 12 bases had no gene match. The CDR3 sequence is CASSQFARRQGYTGELFF. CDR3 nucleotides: TGTGCCAGCAGCCAATTTGCCAGGAGACAGGGCTACACCGGGGAGCTGTTTTTT.

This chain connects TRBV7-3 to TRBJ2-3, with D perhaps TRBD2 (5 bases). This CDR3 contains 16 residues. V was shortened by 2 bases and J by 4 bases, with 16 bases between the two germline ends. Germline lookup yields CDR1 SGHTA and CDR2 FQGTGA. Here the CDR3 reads CASSLAGGRSPDTQYF. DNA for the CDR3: TGTGCCAGCAGCTTAGCGGGCGGCCGAAGCCCAGATACGCAGTATTTT.

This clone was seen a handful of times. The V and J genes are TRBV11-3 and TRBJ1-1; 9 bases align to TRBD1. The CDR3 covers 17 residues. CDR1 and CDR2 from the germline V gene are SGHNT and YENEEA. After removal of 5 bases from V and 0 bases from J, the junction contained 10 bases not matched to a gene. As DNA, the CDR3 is TGTGCCAGCAGCGCCTACAGGGGGCCGCCTTTGAACACTGAAGCTTTCTTT. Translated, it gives CASSAYRGPPLNTEAFF.

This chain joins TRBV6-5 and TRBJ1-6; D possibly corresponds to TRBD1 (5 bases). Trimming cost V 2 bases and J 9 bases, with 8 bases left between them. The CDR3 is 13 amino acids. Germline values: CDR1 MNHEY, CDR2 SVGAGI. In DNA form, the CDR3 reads TGTGCCAGCAGTTACGGGGGGAGTTCACCCCTCCACTTT. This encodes CASSYGGSSPLHF.